One TCR beta chain is described in this entry. This may arise from a read error, as a much more abundant clone is one base away. MiXCR, applied by TCRdb to the 5' RACE reads, yields one record per CDR3 protein. The sample lists some 150,000 distinct CDR3 sequences; over 9.5% were seen once. Looked up from germline, CDR1 is LGHNA and CDR2 is YNFKEQ. The CDR3 is 14 residues long. These data are taken from a study of CD8 T cells in ankylosing spondylitis. This chain joins TRBV4-2 and TRBJ2-7, with D perhaps matching TRBD1 (6 bases). Sequenced sample: blood, either unsorted or a sorted T cell fraction (not recorded which). This TCR came from a female donor with ankylosing spondylitis or in good health (not recorded which). The CDR3 loop is CASRQQGPRYEQYF. The CDR3 DNA sequence: TGTGCCAGCCGCCAACAGGGACCGAGGTACGAGCAGTACTTC.